These 32 T cell receptor beta chains share one sample of origin, sequenced in a study of naive and memory T cell subsets. Two oligonucleotides, mixed equimolar, formed the beta constant-region primer covering TRBC1 and TRBC2. TCRdb re-called the UMI-ligation and nested PCR reads with MiXCR, one entry per CDR3 protein. In the table there are tens of thousands of distinct CDR3 sequences, 13% of which are singletons. Sample: effector memory CD4+ T cells from blood. The subset denotes: effector memory, CD45RA- CD27-. The source of these receptors is a human donor in good health.

This clonotype was counted a few times. This sequence joins TRBV5-4 and TRBJ2-2, with unresolved D. The V gene's germline CDR1 is SGHNT and CDR2 YYREEE (reference sequence). The CDR3 is made up of 14 amino acids. Trimming shortened V by 1 base and J by 2 bases, and 6 bases separated the two germline ends. The CDR3, as DNA: TGTGCCAGCAGCTTGAACCAAAACACCGGGGAGCTGTTTTTT. The encoded protein is CASSLNQNTGELFF. Complete variable domain (other parts from reference TRBV5-4 and TRBJ2-2): ETGVTQSPTHLIKTRGQQVTLRCSSQSGHNTVSWYQQALGQGPQFIFQYYREEENGRGNFPPRFSGLQFPNYSSELNVNALELDDSALYLCASSLNQNTGELFFGEGSRLTVL.

This clonotype was counted ten times or more. The chain is built from TRBV3-1 and TRBJ1-5; maybe TRBD1 (5 bases). Germline V gene sequence: CDR1 LGHDT, CDR2 YNNKEL (reference sequence). The V end lost 0 bases, the J end lost 7 bases, and 7 bases lay between the germline ends. The CDR3 sequence is 13 residues long. The CDR3 region is CASSQEPGQPQHF. CDR3 DNA: TGTGCCAGCAGCCAAGAGCCAGGGCAGCCCCAGCATTTT. Full variable domain (remainder filled in from reference TRBV3-1 and TRBJ1-5): DTAVSQTPKYLVTQMGNDKSIKCEQNLGHDTMYWYKQDSKKFLKIMFSYNNKELIINETVPNRFSPKSPDKAHLNLHINSLELGDSAVYFCASSQEPGQPQHFGDGTRLSIL.

The rearrangement joins TRBV12-3 or TRBV12-4 to TRBJ2-3; D might be TRBD2 (5 bases). The CDR3 length is 14 residues. V lost 2 bases, J lost 6 bases, and 12 bases lay in between. The CDR3 loop reads CASSLSSGGDTQYF. The DNA of the CDR3 is TGTGCCAGCAGTTTATCTTCCGGCGGGGATACGCAGTATTTT.

At least ten counts were recorded for this clonotype. The chain combines TRBV7-8 with TRBJ2-2; 8 bases map to TRBD1. CDR1 and CDR2 (germline): SGHVS, FQNEAQ. This CDR3 has 18 residues. Trimming at V came to 1 base and at J to 4 bases, leaving 11 bases not matched to a gene. This CDR3 is CASSLGTRQGSGTGELFF. Here the CDR3 DNA reads TGTGCCAGCAGCTTAGGGACTCGACAGGGGTCGGGCACCGGGGAGCTGTTTTTT.

This chain uses TRBV27 with TRBJ1-5; D is perhaps TRBD1 (6 bases). Germline lookup yields CDR1 MNHEY and CDR2 SMNVEV (reference sequence). V lost 6 bases and J 5 bases, leaving 17 bases between the germline ends. The CDR3 extends over 15 amino acids. CDR3 DNA: TGTGCCAGCAGCCCACGGGAGGGGGTGTATCAGCCCCAGCATTTT. It is translated as CASSPREGVYQPQHF.

The chain carries TRBV5-1 and TRBJ2-2; D gene uncertain. V was shortened by 7 bases and J by 6 bases, with 22 bases between the two germline ends. Germline V CDR1 and CDR2: SGHRS, YFSETQ. The CDR3 extends over 16 amino acids. The CDR3 bases are TGCGCCAGCGCGCTACTGGGTTCTGGATTGGCCGGGGAGCTGTTTTTT. Protein sequence: CASALLGSGLAGELFF.

The CDR3 bases are TGTGCCAGCAGTCCGCCGGGCACCGGGGAGCTGTTTTTT. Translation: CASSPPGTGELFF. The V call is TRBV6-1, the J call TRBJ2-2; D is unclear. V was cut by 5 bases and J by 4 bases, with 8 bases left in between. CDR1 is MNHNS, CDR2 SASEGT, per germline. The CDR3 sequence is 13 residues long.

The chain uses TRBV5-4 and TRBJ2-7; no definite D call. Trimming took 0 bases from V and 1 from J, leaving 8 bases between them. This CDR3 is 14 amino acids long. From germline, CDR1 is SGHNT and CDR2 YYREEE (reference sequence). For the CDR3, the DNA is TGTGCCAGCAGCTTGGACATAGCATCCTACGAGCAGTACTTC. It translates to CASSLDIASYEQYF.

The gene calls are TRBV6-6 and TRBJ1-4, with D perhaps matching TRBD1 (5 bases). The length of the CDR3 is 15 residues. V gave up 2 bases and J gave up 4 bases, with 11 bases separating them. Germline CDR1 reads MNHNY; CDR2 reads SVGAGI (reference sequence). The CDR3 protein is CASSYRGGLNEKLFF. The CDR3 region has the DNA TGTGCCAGCAGTTACAGGGGAGGGCTTAATGAAAAACTGTTTTTT.

This clonotype has a handful of counts. This sequence joins TRBV2 and TRBJ2-5; a possible D gene is TRBD2 (6 bases). The CDR3 runs 15 residues. Trimming removed 3 bases at V and 2 bases at J, with 13 bases between. Germline CDR1 is SNHLY and CDR2 is FYNNEI. CDR3 loop: CASSEGAGGQETQYF. The DNA of the CDR3 is TGTGCCAGCAGTGAGGGAGCGGGCGGACAAGAGACCCAGTACTTC. The entire variable domain, with the rest obtained from reference TRBV2 and TRBJ2-5, is as follows: EPEVTQTPSHQVTQMGQEVILRCVPISNHLYFYWYRQILGQKVEFLVSFYNNEISEKSEIFDDQFSVERPDGSNFTLKIRSTKLEDSAMYFCASSEGAGGQETQYFGPGTRLLVL.

In this sample, this clonotype turned up many times. This chain connects TRBV19 to TRBJ2-5; 12 positions agree with TRBD2. Trimming at V came to 1 base and at J to 1 base, leaving 22 bases not matched to a gene. CDR3 length: 23 amino acids. Germline CDR1 and CDR2: LNHDA and SQIVND (reference sequence). As DNA, the CDR3 is TGTGCCAGTAGTATAGCGGGCAGACCTGGGACTAGCGGGCTCCCTGAGGTCCAAGAGACCCAGTACTTC. This codes for CASSIAGRPGTSGLPEVQETQYF.

This clonotype was detected a few times. This chain connects TRBV7-3 to TRBJ2-5, with 7 bases fitting TRBD1. Germline CDR1 and CDR2: SGHTA and FQGTGA. With 4 bases clipped from V and 4 bases from J, the junction kept 12 bases outside the gene matches. This CDR3 comprises 16 residues. Here the CDR3 DNA reads TGTGCCAGCAGCTCGGCCATCAGGGGGTCGGGAGAGACCCAGTACTTC. It is translated as CASSSAIRGSGETQYF.

The CDR3 region has the DNA TGTGCCAGCGGACCCCGCGGAGCGGGAGATCAGAGCACAGATACGCAGTATTTT. Amino acid sequence: CASGPRGAGDQSTDTQYF. The V call is TRBV6-2 or TRBV6-3, the J call TRBJ2-3, with 8 nucleotides matching TRBD2. Per the germline V gene, CDR1 is MNHEY and CDR2 is SVGEGT. V gave up 8 bases and J gave up 0 bases; unmatched junction bases: 16. The CDR3 runs to 18 residues.

This clonotype was observed a handful of times. V usage is TRBV5-8 and J usage is TRBJ2-1, with TRBD2 matching 9 bases. The trim removed 1 base at V and 13 bases at J, leaving 12 bases unmatched. The germline V gene has CDR1 SGHTS and CDR2 YDEGEE. CDR3 length equals 15 residues. In DNA, the CDR3 is TGTGCCAGCAGCTTGAGGCTAGCGGGAAAGAACATCCAGTTCTTC. Translation: CASSLRLAGKNIQFF.

This clonotype has ten or more counts. The chain recombines TRBV20-1 with TRBJ1-2; D is unresolved. CDR3 length equals 12 residues. V lost 5 bases and J 7 bases, leaving 14 bases between the germline ends. Germline V lookup: CDR1 DFQATT, CDR2 SNEGSKA (reference sequence). In DNA form, the CDR3 reads TGCAGTGCTTGGACCGAAGTAAGTGGCTACACCTTC. This encodes CSAWTEVSGYTF.

The V call is TRBV10-3, the J call TRBJ2-1, with 14 bases aligning to TRBD2. V shed 7 bases, J shed 8 bases, and the junction held 4 bases outside the gene matches. The CDR3 runs 14 residues. Germline CDR1 ENHRY, CDR2 SYGVKD. For the CDR3, the DNA is TGTGCCATCAAAGGGACTAGCGGGAGAGATGAGCAGTTCTTC. This codes for CAIKGTSGRDEQFF.

This clonotype was seen only a few times. This chain links TRBV5-4 with TRBJ1-4; the D gene is possibly TRBD1 (6 bases). V lost 0 bases and J lost 5, with 11 bases in between. CDR3 size: 15 residues. Germline CDR1 SGHNT, CDR2 YYREEE (reference sequence). CDR3 in DNA: TGTGCCAGCAGCTTGGGGACAGATGGGAATGAAAAACTGTTTTTT. Amino acids: CASSLGTDGNEKLFF. The whole variable domain, filled in from reference TRBV5-4 and TRBJ1-4, reads ETGVTQSPTHLIKTRGQQVTLRCSSQSGHNTVSWYQQALGQGPQFIFQYYREEENGRGNFPPRFSGLQFPNYSSELNVNALELDDSALYLCASSLGTDGNEKLFFGSGTQLSVL.

This clonotype came up a few times. V and J are TRBV18 and TRBJ2-1; D possibly uses TRBD1 or TRBD2 (5 bases each). V gave up 1 base and J gave up 4 bases, with 14 bases separating them. The length of the CDR3 is 16 residues. Germline lookup yields CDR1 KGHSH and CDR2 LQKENI. The DNA of the CDR3 is TGTGCCAGCTCACCACTGGCGGACTGGGGGTACAATGAGCAGTTCTTC. This codes for CASSPLADWGYNEQFF. Full variable domain (missing parts from reference TRBV18 and TRBJ2-1): NAGVMQNPRHLVRRRGQEARLRCSPMKGHSHVYWYRQLPEEGLKFMVYLQKENIIDESGMPKERFSAEFPKEGPSILRIQQVVRGDSAAYFCASSPLADWGYNEQFFGPGTRLTVL.

This clonotype was seen more than once but under ten times. V and J are TRBV27 and TRBJ2-5; D is ambiguous. CDR3 length equals 13 residues. Germline CDR1 MNHEY, CDR2 SMNVEV (reference sequence). V lost 5 bases and J lost 0, with 7 bases in between. This CDR3 reads CASSPRYQETQYF. In DNA, the CDR3 is TGTGCCAGCAGTCCGCGGTACCAAGAGACCCAGTACTTC.

This clonotype has ten or more counts. The gene calls are TRBV6-1 and TRBJ2-1; 9 nucleotides align to TRBD2. The CDR3 sequence is 15 residues long. The trim removed 4 bases at V and 4 bases at J, leaving 5 bases unmatched. Per the germline V gene, CDR1 is MNHNS and CDR2 is SASEGT. The CDR3: CASSVSSGTYNEQFF. The CDR3 DNA reads as TGTGCCAGCAGTGTTTCTAGCGGGACATACAATGAGCAGTTCTTC.

This clonotype was found a few times. The chain is built from TRBV27 and TRBJ1-6; D gene ambiguous. V gave up 5 bases and J gave up 7 bases, with 15 bases separating them. This CDR3 has 15 residues. The germline V gene encodes CDR1 MNHEY and CDR2 SMNVEV (reference sequence). DNA of the CDR3: TGTGCCAGCAGTCCCGGACGGAGGAACAATTCACCCCTCCACTTT. Translating gives CASSPGRRNNSPLHF.

The chain is built from TRBV6-1 and TRBJ1-6; D remains unclear. The CDR3 is 15 residues long. V dropped 6 bases and J dropped 9 bases, with 18 bases sitting between them. CDR1 and CDR2 (germline): MNHNS, SASEGT. The CDR3, as DNA: TGTGCCAGCAGCGACCCGGCGACTGCCCTTTCACCCCTCCACTTT. This encodes CASSDPATALSPLHF.

This clonotype was counted a few times. The chain employs TRBV3-1 and TRBJ1-1; TRBD1 is a possible D gene (5 bases). CDR3 length equals 14 residues. V lost 2 bases, J lost 4 bases, and 11 bases lay in between. The germline gives CDR1 LGHDT, CDR2 YNNKEL (reference sequence). The CDR3 spells CASSQRKGSTEAFF. CDR3 coding DNA: TGTGCCAGCAGCCAAAGGAAGGGGAGCACTGAAGCTTTCTTT. Complete variable domain (other parts from reference TRBV3-1 and TRBJ1-1): DTAVSQTPKYLVTQMGNDKSIKCEQNLGHDTMYWYKQDSKKFLKIMFSYNNKELIINETVPNRFSPKSPDKAHLNLHINSLELGDSAVYFCASSQRKGSTEAFFGQGTRLTVV.

V and J are TRBV5-1 and TRBJ2-3, with D perhaps matching TRBD2 (6 bases). The CDR3 has 16 amino acids. V lost 2 bases and J lost 0, with 13 bases in between. CDR1 is SGHRS and CDR2 is YFSETQ in the germline V gene. CDR3 region: CASSLMGGTSTDTQYF. DNA for the CDR3: TGCGCCAGCAGCTTAATGGGCGGGACTAGCACAGATACGCAGTATTTT.

This clonotype was counted between two and nine times. The genes are TRBV7-9 and TRBJ2-7, with D possibly called TRBD1 or TRBD2 (5 bases each). The V and J ends lost 5 bases and 7 bases respectively, with 15 bases between them. Germline V gives CDR1 SEHNR, CDR2 FQNEAQ (reference sequence). This CDR3 contains 13 residues. DNA of the CDR3: TGTGCCAGCAGCATAGGGACCCGAGATGAGCAGTACTTC. It encodes CASSIGTRDEQYF.

The sample holds a few counts of this clonotype. The V gene is TRBV19, the J gene TRBJ1-5; 10 bases match TRBD1. The CDR3 runs 16 residues. Germline lookup yields CDR1 LNHDA and CDR2 SQIVND (reference sequence). The V gene end was trimmed by 6 bases and the J gene end by 6 bases; junction bases not matched to a gene: 11. The CDR3 sequence is CASSLFDRGPGQPQHF. The CDR3 DNA follows: TGTGCCAGTAGCCTCTTCGACAGGGGGCCCGGTCAGCCCCAGCATTTT.

This clonotype has at least ten counts. The chain uses TRBV20-1 and TRBJ2-7; tentative D call: TRBD1 (5 bases). Germline V gene data show CDR1 as DFQATT and CDR2 as SNEGSKA (reference sequence). Trimming removed 0 bases from V and 7 bases from J, with 13 bases in between. This CDR3 comprises 13 residues. The CDR3 protein is CSAREDPQGEQYF. The CDR3 bases are TGCAGTGCTAGAGAGGACCCCCAGGGTGAGCAGTACTTC.

The sample holds many counts of this clonotype. The CDR3 coding sequence is TGTGCCACCAGTGATTCGGGGACTAGCGGTCCTTTGGGTGAGCAGTTCTTC. This codes for CATSDSGTSGPLGEQFF. The rearrangement joins TRBV24-1 to TRBJ2-1; 11 bases are shared with TRBD2. CDR1 and CDR2 (germline): KGHDR, SFDVKD. The CDR3 is 17 amino acids. J was trimmed by 9 bases and V by 2 bases; bases with no gene match: 11.

This clonotype has a handful of counts. The V call is TRBV20-1, the J call TRBJ2-3; tentatively, D is TRBD1 or TRBD2 (6 bases each). The CDR3 sequence is 15 residues long. CDR1 DFQATT and CDR2 SNEGSKA come from the germline V gene (reference sequence). V dropped 6 bases and J dropped 1 base, with 17 bases sitting between them. Here the CDR3 reads CSAHDRRAGTDTQYF. In DNA, the CDR3 is TGCAGTGCCCACGACAGGAGGGCTGGCACAGATACGCAGTATTTT.

The table lists this clonotype with many counts. V and J are TRBV4-2 and TRBJ1-1; TRBD1 aligns across 7 bases. The CDR3 is 18 residues long. The germline V gene encodes CDR1 LGHNA and CDR2 YNFKEQ. With V trimmed by 0 bases and J by 5 bases, 15 bases remained unmatched. The CDR3 nucleotides read TGTGCCAGCAGCCAAGATCTTGGTCAGCCAGTCAGGGGGACTGAAGCTTTCTTT. Residues: CASSQDLGQPVRGTEAFF.

This clonotype was detected only a few times. The rearrangement uses TRBV5-1 and TRBJ1-2, with 9 bases matching TRBD1. The CDR3 extends over 15 amino acids. Germline loops: CDR1 SGHRS, CDR2 YFSETQ. V gave up 0 bases and J gave up 2 bases; unmatched junction bases: 2. Here the CDR3 reads CASSLGTGVNYGYTF. The CDR3 DNA follows: TGCGCCAGCAGCTTGGGGACAGGGGTAAACTATGGCTACACCTTC.

This clonotype appeared a few times. The chain combines TRBV28 with TRBJ2-7; D unclear. Trimming removed 4 bases at V and 3 bases at J, with 7 bases between. The CDR3 runs 12 residues. The germline V gene has CDR1 MDHEN and CDR2 SYDVKM. Here the CDR3 DNA reads TGTGCCAGCAGTTGGACCGACTACGAGCAGTACTTC. Its protein product is CASSWTDYEQYF.